Presented here are 10 T cell receptor beta chains from one specimen sequenced in a study of regulatory T cells in long-lasting Graves disease. In building TCR beta libraries, iRepertoire HTBI primers were used together with Arm-PCR of CDR3 regions. Via MiXCR, TCRdb re-called the multiplex PCR reads, giving one row per CDR3 protein. The data show hundreds of thousands of distinct CDR3 sequences, about a fifth seen once. Time point described: persistent/refractory GD, antithyroid drugs over 5 years with positive TRAb. The TCR library used RNA extracted from PBMCs. Material: peripheral blood mononuclear cells (PBMCs), obtained when the disease was refractory, from a patient treated with antithyroid drugs. The receptors were sampled from a female donor with Graves disease.

This clonotype has at least ten counts. This rearrangement joins TRBV28 to TRBJ1-4, with a weak D call TRBD1 (5 bases). The CDR3 totals 19 residues. Germline values: CDR1 MDHEN, CDR2 SYDVKM. Trimming pared 2 bases from V and 5 bases from J, leaving 24 bases between. The CDR3 loop is CASSLPQGRDSGWNEKLFF. The CDR3 DNA reads TGTGCCAGCAGTTTACCCCAAGGGAGGGACTCCGGTTGGAATGAAAAACTGTTTTTT.

CDR3 region: CATLTVSSNTGELFF. CDR3 nucleotides: TGTGCCACCTTAACCGTGAGCTCGAACACCGGGGAGCTGTTTTTT. J is TRBJ2-2 and V is TRBV6-1; D call uncertain. This CDR3 contains 15 residues. Trimming shortened V by 10 bases and J by 0 bases, and 15 bases separated the two germline ends. Germline V lookup: CDR1 MNHNS, CDR2 SASEGT.

This chain joins TRBV7-2 and TRBJ1-5; 8 nucleotides agree with TRBD1. CDR1 and CDR2 (germline): SGHTA, FQGNSA. The CDR3 is 15 amino acids. Trimming removed 5 bases from V and 2 bases from J; junction bases left unmatched: 5. This chain's CDR3 is CASSPQGAGNQPQHF. CDR3 DNA: TGTGCCAGCAGCCCCCAGGGGGCCGGCAATCAGCCCCAGCATTTT. Combining the CDR3 with reference TRBV7-2 and TRBJ1-5 gives the whole variable domain GAGVSQSPSNKVTEKGKDVELRCDPISGHTALYWYRQSLGQGLEFLIYFQGNSAPDKSGLPSDRFSAERTGGSVSTLTIQRTQQEDSAVYLCASSPQGAGNQPQHFGDGTRLSIL.

This clonotype has at least ten counts. The chain links TRBV5-6 to TRBJ2-7; possible D gene TRBD1, 6 bases. Trimming took off 2 bases at V and 2 bases at J, with 11 bases between the two ends. This CDR3 region has 14 residues. Germline V gives CDR1 SGHDT, CDR2 YYEEEE. CDR3 in amino acids: CASSFVDRAYEQYF. DNA of the CDR3: TGTGCCAGCAGCTTCGTGGACAGAGCCTACGAGCAGTACTTC.

This clonotype came up many times. This chain links TRBV6-5 with TRBJ2-2, with a possible D match to TRBD1 (6 bases). The V gene lost 4 bases and the J gene lost 7 bases, with 10 bases spanning the gap. Germline V gene lookup returns CDR1 MNHEY and CDR2 SVGAGI. The CDR3 sequence is 13 residues long. The CDR3 nucleotides are TGTGCCAGCAGTTCCCAGGGGAACGGGGAGCTGTTTTTT. As protein: CASSSQGNGELFF.

This clonotype was seen repeatedly, ten times or more. The chain has TRBV6-1 and TRBJ1-1; maybe TRBD1 (5 bases). Germline values: CDR1 MNHNS, CDR2 SASEGT. With 6 bases removed from V and 8 bases from J, the gap between germline ends came to 16 bases. This CDR3 is built from 13 residues. CDR3 sequence: CASSNYRDSEAFF. The CDR3 DNA follows: TGTGCCAGCAGCAATTACCGGGACTCCGAAGCTTTCTTT.

V usage is TRBV27 and J usage is TRBJ1-6; 8 nucleotides agree with TRBD1. The CDR3 totals 14 residues. From germline, CDR1 is MNHEY and CDR2 SMNVEV (reference sequence). The trim removed 6 bases at V and 7 bases at J, leaving 5 bases unmatched. The CDR3 region is CASRLTGGNSPLHF. CDR3 coding DNA: TGTGCCAGCAGACTAACAGGGGGAAATTCACCCCTCCACTTT.

Regarding this clonotype: This sequence may be a read error, since a much larger clone differs from it by one base. The rearrangement joins TRBV29-1 to TRBJ1-1; no clear D gene. CDR1 SQVTM and CDR2 ANQGSEA come from the germline V gene. This CDR3 is 15 amino acids long. DNA of the CDR3: TGCAGCGTCCATAGGGCCAGGAGGGTGAACGCTGAAGCTTTCTTT. Protein product: CSVHRARRVNAEAFF.

There are a few counts of this clonotype. The chain uses TRBV29-1 and TRBJ1-2; no clear D gene. V lost 6 bases to trimming and J lost 0 bases, with 14 bases between them. The CDR3 is made up of 14 amino acids. Germline values: CDR1 SQVTM, CDR2 ANQGSEA. The chain's CDR3 is CSVANRLTNYGYTF. The CDR3 nucleotides read TGCAGCGTAGCAAATCGGCTTACTAACTATGGCTACACCTTC.

The sample holds many counts of this clonotype. The chain links TRBV28 to TRBJ2-7; D uncertain. Per the germline V gene, CDR1 is MDHEN and CDR2 is SYDVKM. Trimming cost V 7 bases and J 0 bases, with 13 bases left between them. This CDR3 region has 14 residues. CDR3 in DNA: TGTGCCAGCACCCCTTTTGCAGTCTCCTACGAGCAGTACTTC. It specifies CASTPFAVSYEQYF.